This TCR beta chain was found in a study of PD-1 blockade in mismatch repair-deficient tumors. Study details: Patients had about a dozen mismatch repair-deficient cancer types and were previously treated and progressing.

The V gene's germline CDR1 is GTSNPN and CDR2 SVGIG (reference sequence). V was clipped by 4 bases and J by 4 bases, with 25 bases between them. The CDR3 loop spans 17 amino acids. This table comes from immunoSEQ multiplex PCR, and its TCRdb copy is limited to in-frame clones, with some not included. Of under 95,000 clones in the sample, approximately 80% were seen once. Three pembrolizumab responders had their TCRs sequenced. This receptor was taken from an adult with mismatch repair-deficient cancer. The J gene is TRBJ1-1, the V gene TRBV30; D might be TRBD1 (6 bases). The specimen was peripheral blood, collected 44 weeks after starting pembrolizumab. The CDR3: CAWNPWGTRAGSTEAFF. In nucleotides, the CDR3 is TGTGCCTGGAATCCATGGGGGACACGGGCAGGGAGCACTGAAGCTTTCTTT. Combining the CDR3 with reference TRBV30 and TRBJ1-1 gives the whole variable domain SQTIHQWPATLVQPVGSPLSLECTVEGTSNPNLYWYRQAAGRGLQLLFYSVGIGQISSEVPQNLSASRPQDRQFILSSKKLLLSDSGFYLCAWNPWGTRAGSTEAFFGQGTRLTVV.